These T cell receptor beta chains were read from a single sample in a study of blood T cell repertoires in COVID-19. Repertoires were generated with immunoSEQ multiplex PCR, while TCRdb's copy carries only in-frame clones and drops some. The sample shows 70,000 to 100,000 clones, about 91% of them seen only once. Sequences were obtained from peripheral blood. These receptors were collected from a woman in her 70s with acute or convalescent COVID-19. The CDR3 runs from the conserved cysteine through the conserved F or W. The D gene is left open where the match is weak. Clone size is not always given. Where it is, it says once, few, many or a class for expanded clones.

TRBJ1-1,.,TRBV19,.,11,CASRTEVEAFF,TGTGCCAGTAGGACAGAAGTTGAAGCTTTCTTT
TRBJ2-5,.,TRBV27,.,11,CASRHGETQYF,TGTGCCAGCCGCCACGGGGAGACCCAGTACTTC
TRBJ1-1,.,TRBV6-5,once,14,CASRRTGINTEAFF,TGTGCCAGCAGGCGTACAGGGATTAACACTGAAGCTTTCTTT
TRBJ2-2,.,TRBV2,.,15,CASSERQGGTGELFF,TGTGCCAGCAGTGAGAGGCAGGGAGGTACCGGGGAGCTGTTTTTT
TRBJ2-1,TRBD2,TRBV7-3,.,14,CASSLGIAGVEQFF,TGTGCCAGCAGCCTCGGGATAGCGGGGGTTGAGCAGTTCTTC
TRBJ2-1,.,TRBV19,.,13,CASSIGGYNEQFF,TGTGCCAGTAGTATAGGAGGTTACAATGAGCAGTTCTTC
TRBJ1-1,.,TRBV5-5,.,14,CASSQIQGSTEAFF,TGTGCCAGCAGCCAAATCCAGGGATCGACTGAAGCTTTCTTT
TRBJ1-4,.,TRBV9,once,15,CASSVEPKPSEKLFF,TGTGCCAGCAGCGTAGAACCAAAGCCCTCGGAAAAACTGTTTTTT
TRBJ2-5,TRBD2,TRBV9,.,16,CASSVRSGRYQETQYF,TGTGCCAGCAGCGTGAGGAGCGGGAGGTACCAAGAGACCCAGTACTTC
TRBJ2-2,TRBD1,TRBV27,once,14,CASSDRGYTGELFF,TGTGCCAGCAGTGACAGGGGGTACACCGGGGAGCTGTTTTTT
TRBJ2-2,.,TRBV5-4,.,13,CASSRDSAGELFF,TGTGCCAGCAGCCGGGACTCCGCCGGGGAGCTGTTTTTT
TRBJ2-2,.,TRBV13,.,14,CASSSGLDTGELFF,TGTGCCAGCAGCTCTGGACTGGACACCGGGGAGCTGTTTTTT
TRBJ2-3,TRBD1,TRBV9,.,16,CASSVGPGGTTDTQYF,TGTGCCAGCAGCGTAGGACCAGGGGGAACGACAGATACGCAGTATTTT
TRBJ1-3,.,TRBV15,.,16,CATSRVQGVPGNTIYF,TGTGCCACCAGCAGAGTACAGGGCGTACCTGGAAACACCATATATTTT